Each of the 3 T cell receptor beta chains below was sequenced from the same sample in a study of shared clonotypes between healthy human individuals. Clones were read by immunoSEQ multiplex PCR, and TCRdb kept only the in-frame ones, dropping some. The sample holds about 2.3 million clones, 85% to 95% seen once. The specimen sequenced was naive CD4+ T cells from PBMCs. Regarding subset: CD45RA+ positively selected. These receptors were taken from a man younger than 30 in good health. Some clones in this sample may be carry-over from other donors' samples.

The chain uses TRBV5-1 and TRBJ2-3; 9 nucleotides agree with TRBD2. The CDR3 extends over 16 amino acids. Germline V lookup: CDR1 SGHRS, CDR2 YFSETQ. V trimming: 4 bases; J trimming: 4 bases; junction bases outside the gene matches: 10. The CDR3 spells CASSIRVAGEADTQYF. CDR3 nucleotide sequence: TGCGCCAGCAGCATTAGGGTAGCGGGAGAAGCAGATACGCAGTATTTT. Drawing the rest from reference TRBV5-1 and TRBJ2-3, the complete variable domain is KAGVTQTPRYLIKTRGQQVTLSCSPISGHRSVSWYQQTPGQGLQFLFEYFSETQRNKGNFPGRFSGRQFSNSRSEMNVSTLELGDSALYLCASSIRVAGEADTQYFGPGTRLTVL.

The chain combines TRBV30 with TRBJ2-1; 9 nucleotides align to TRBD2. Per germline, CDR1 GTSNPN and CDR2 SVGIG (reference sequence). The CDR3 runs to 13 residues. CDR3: CARAGGSYNEQFF. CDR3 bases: TGTGCGAGGGCGGGAGGGTCCTACAATGAGCAGTTCTTC.

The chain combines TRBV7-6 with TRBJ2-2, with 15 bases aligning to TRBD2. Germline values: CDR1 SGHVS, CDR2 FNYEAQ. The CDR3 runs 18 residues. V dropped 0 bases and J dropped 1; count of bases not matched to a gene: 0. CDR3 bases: TGTGCCAGCAGCTTAGCGGGACTAGCGGGAGGGAACACCGGGGAGCTGTTTTTT. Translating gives CASSLAGLAGGNTGELFF.